These 16 T cell receptor beta chains originate from one sample sequenced in a study of T cell responses to AZD1222 COVID-19 vaccine. This table comes from immunoSEQ multiplex PCR, and its TCRdb copy is limited to in-frame clones, with some not included. The sample gives roughly 95,000 clones, roughly 90% of which show up once; less than 3.5% is in the top ten. This specimen consisted of peripheral blood, obtained on day 0 of AZD1222 vaccination. The source of these receptors is an adult in good health.

This sequence joins TRBV5-1 and TRBJ2-7; 10 bases match TRBD2. The CDR3 covers 14 residues. V lost 4 bases, J lost 3 bases, and 4 bases stayed unmatched. The germline V gene encodes CDR1 SGHRS and CDR2 YFSETQ. Here the CDR3 reads CASSPSGGDYEQYF. The CDR3 bases are TGCGCCAGCAGCCCTAGCGGGGGAGACTACGAGCAGTACTTC.

The rearrangement uses TRBV7-9 and TRBJ1-2; TRBD1 might be the D (5 bases). The V end was cut by 3 bases, the J end by 0 bases, with 11 bases between. In germline, CDR1 is SEHNR, CDR2 FQNEAQ (reference sequence). This CDR3 has 15 residues. CDR3: CASSLSRQTNYGYTF. The CDR3 region has the DNA TGTGCCAGCAGCTTGAGCCGACAGACTAACTATGGCTACACCTTC.

This chain uses TRBV27 with TRBJ2-2; the match to TRBD2 covers 14 bases. CDR1 is MNHEY, CDR2 SMNVEV, per germline (reference sequence). This CDR3 has 16 amino acids. The V segment lost 6 bases and the J segment 6 bases; nucleotides outside the gene matches: 6. The CDR3 DNA sequence: TGTGCCAGCAGGAAGGGACTAGCGGGAGCCTCCGGGGAGCTGTTTTTT. It is translated as CASRKGLAGASGELFF.

V and J are TRBV3-1 (or the pseudogene TRBV3-2) and TRBJ2-5; 7 bases are shared with TRBD2. V lost 0 bases and J lost 5; bases outside the gene matches: 6. Germline CDR1 is LGHDT and CDR2 is YNNKEL (reference sequence). The CDR3 covers 15 residues. CDR3: CASSQEGREWETQYF. The DNA for the CDR3 is TGTGCCAGCAGCCAAGAGGGGCGGGAGTGGGAGACCCAGTACTTC.

V gene TRBV13 combines with J gene TRBJ1-6, with TRBD1 matching over 7 bases. The trim removed 4 bases at V and 9 bases at J, leaving 12 bases unmatched. Germline loops: CDR1 PRHDT, CDR2 FYEKMQ (reference sequence). This CDR3 is 16 amino acids long. The chain's CDR3 is CASSSAGTAFGSPLHF. DNA of the CDR3: TGTGCCAGCAGCTCCGCCGGGACAGCCTTTGGTTCACCCCTCCACTTT.

This clone came up a few times. The gene calls are TRBV27 and TRBJ1-5; D perhaps matches TRBD1 (5 bases). CDR1 and CDR2 (germline): MNHEY, SMNVEV (reference sequence). CDR3 length equals 15 residues. V lost 7 bases to trimming and J lost 1 base, with 14 bases between them. The chain's CDR3 is CASTLTGGSNQPQHF. CDR3 bases: TGTGCCAGCACGTTGACCGGGGGGAGCAATCAGCCCCAGCATTTT.

This clone has more than one count but fewer than ten. The V call is TRBV29-1, the J call TRBJ1-1; maybe TRBD1 (5 bases). The ends were cut back, 3 bases at V and 2 bases at J, with 7 bases in the middle. Germline V gene sequence: CDR1 SQVTM, CDR2 ANQGSEA. This CDR3 has 12 amino acids. The DNA for the CDR3 is TGCAGCGTTGACAGGGTTAACACTGAAGCTTTCTTT. It codes for CSVDRVNTEAFF.

This clone was detected only once. The chain couples TRBV6-5 to TRBJ1-1; the match to TRBD1 covers 10 bases. There are 14 residues in the CDR3. Germline-derived CDR1 and CDR2 are MNHEY and SVGAGI. J lost 4 bases, V lost 7 bases, and 6 bases had no gene match. The CDR3 sequence: CASNIRDRGTEAFF. CDR3 in DNA: TGTGCCAGCAACATCCGGGACAGGGGCACTGAAGCTTTCTTT.

The chain is built from TRBV5-6 and TRBJ1-2; weak D call: TRBD1 (6 bases). Trimming stripped 2 bases from V and 7 bases from J, with 18 bases between. The CDR3 runs 15 residues. The germline V gene encodes CDR1 SGHDT and CDR2 YYEEEE. In nucleotides, the CDR3 is TGTGCCAGCAGCTTCCTCGAGGGACAAACCCCTGGCTACACCTTC. It encodes CASSFLEGQTPGYTF.

The rearrangement uses TRBV24-1 and TRBJ2-5, with 8 bases lining up with TRBD2. Per the germline V gene, CDR1 is KGHDR and CDR2 is SFDVKD. This CDR3 is 16 amino acids long. With V trimmed by 4 bases and J by 5 bases, 11 bases remained unmatched. The CDR3 DNA reads as TGTGCCACCAGTGACAGGGGCGGGGGGCTAGACGAGACCCAGTACTTC. Residues: CATSDRGGGLDETQYF.

This sequence joins TRBV28 and TRBJ2-7; 7 nucleotides line up with TRBD1. CDR3 size: 15 residues. The germline V gene encodes CDR1 MDHEN and CDR2 SYDVKM. Trimming removed 4 bases from V and 0 bases from J; junction bases left unmatched: 6. The CDR3 DNA reads as TGTGCCAGCAGTTCGACAGGGACGGTCTCCTACGAGCAGTACTTC. As protein: CASSSTGTVSYEQYF.

The chain uses TRBV9 and TRBJ2-5; 12 nucleotides align to TRBD2. CDR1 and CDR2 from the germline V gene are SGDLS and YYNGEE. The CDR3 is 15 residues long. Trimming at V came to 2 bases and at J to 5 bases, leaving 4 bases not matched to a gene. The CDR3 reads CASSVSSGREETQYF. DNA for the CDR3: TGTGCCAGCAGCGTTTCTAGCGGGAGGGAGGAGACCCAGTACTTC.

V gene TRBV30 combines with J gene TRBJ1-1; 10 nucleotides align to TRBD1. The J segment lost 4 bases and the V segment lost 3 bases, leaving 5 bases of the junction unmatched. CDR1 and CDR2 (germline): GTSNPN, SVGIG (reference sequence). The CDR3 runs 14 residues. The CDR3 nucleotides read TGTGCCTGGAGGGCCGGGACAGGGGTCACTGAAGCTTTCTTT. This gives the protein CAWRAGTGVTEAFF.

The CDR3 loop reads CASSRGTAYEAFF. Written as DNA, the CDR3 is TGTGCCAGCAGTCGCGGGACAGCCTATGAAGCTTTCTTT. This chain uses TRBV6-5 with TRBJ1-1; 7 positions match TRBD1. Germline CDR1 is MNHEY and CDR2 is SVGAGI. J gave up 7 bases and V 5 bases, and 7 bases lay outside the gene matches. This CDR3 has 13 amino acids.

This clone has just one count. This chain uses TRBV28 with TRBJ2-1; TRBD2 matches 12 bases. The germline V gene encodes CDR1 MDHEN and CDR2 SYDVKM. The CDR3 runs 20 residues. Unmatched junction bases numbered 17, after V lost 1 base and J lost 7 bases. The CDR3 sequence: CASSLSSSFSRLAGENEQFF. CDR3 coding DNA: TGTGCCAGCAGTTTATCCTCTTCCTTTAGTCGACTAGCGGGAGAGAATGAGCAGTTCTTC. Combining the CDR3 with reference TRBV28 and TRBJ2-1 gives the whole variable domain DVKVTQSSRYLVKRTGEKVFLECVQDMDHENMFWYRQDPGLGLRLIYFSYDVKMKEKGDIPEGYSVSREKKERFSLILESASTNQTSMYLCASSLSSSFSRLAGENEQFFGPGTRLTVL.

This sequence joins TRBV24-1 and TRBJ1-2; D is uncertain. Germline assignment: CDR1 KGHDR and CDR2 SFDVKD. V lost 5 bases, J lost 4 bases, and 10 bases lay in between. CDR3 length: 13 amino acids. The CDR3 region has the DNA TGTGCCACCAGTGTACCGGGTATCTATGGCTACACCTTC. Its translation: CATSVPGIYGYTF.